The clone carrying this T cell receptor (beta chain) has a count of ten or more. Its specificity is unknown. Using its own MiXCR run on the reads, TCRdb lists one record per CDR3 protein. The sample has about 140,000 distinct CDR3 sequences, under 8.5% seen once. J gave up 4 bases and V 6 bases, and 8 bases lay outside the gene matches. The CDR3 is 15 residues long. CDR1 and CDR2 (germline): SGHTA, FQGNSA. The sample originates from a study of T cell repertoires in cytomegalovirus infection. In the study overall: Signatures in public TCR beta sequences pointed to both CMV infection and matching HLA type.

General observations from the study: CMV-specific HLA-C-restricted TCR beta clonotypes dominated the ex vivo response.

The clonotype originates from a human donor in good health (CMV status not recorded). Some clones in this sample may be carry-over from other donors' samples. Sequencing was done on a sample of PBMCs. The rearrangement links TRBV7-2 to TRBJ2-1, with 8 positions matching TRBD2. The CDR3 nucleotides read TGTGCCAGCAGTTCTGCGGGGGGACGATACAATGAGCAGTTCTTC. The encoded protein is CASSSAGGRYNEQFF.